This TCR beta chain was identified during a study of early T cells in non-severe SARS-CoV-2 infection. Across the study: Unsorted whole blood bulk RNA was sequenced, with unpaired chains. Findings and caveats of the study: Database matching using VDJdb favored anti-spike CD8 responses, with private and CD4 specificities left missing.

As part of library construction, unique molecular identifiers were attached to individual cDNA molecules. TCRdb called the 5' RACE reads again in MiXCR, with one record for every CDR3 protein. The repertoire includes nearly 110,000 distinct CDR3 sequences, over 8.5% of them detected once, and 6.5% to 8% sits in the top ten. This clonotype was recorded many times. Its antigen is not known. The ends were cut back, 1 base at V and 5 bases at J, with 9 bases in the middle. The CDR3 contains 14 residues. Germline loops: CDR1 SGHTA, CDR2 FQGTGA. This chain joins TRBV7-3 and TRBJ2-1; D is uncertain. What was sequenced was whole blood. This receptor was taken from an adult who was a healthcare worker with PCR-confirmed SARS-CoV-2 infection or an uninfected control (not recorded which). Here the CDR3 DNA reads TGTGCCAGCAGCTTAAATCCAGGAAACAATGAGCAGTTCTTC. Translating gives CASSLNPGNNEQFF.